The source of this TCR beta chain is a study of early T cells in non-severe SARS-CoV-2 infection. Overall study results and limits: Matches to VDJdb favored anti-spike CD8 responses and missed private and CD4 specificities.

V trimming: 4 bases; J trimming: 7 bases; junction bases outside the gene matches: 11. Germline CDR1 and CDR2: SGHVS and FQNEAQ. This CDR3 region has 16 residues. This clonotype appeared many times. Its target is unknown. As part of library construction, unique molecular identifiers were attached to individual cDNA molecules. MiXCR, run by TCRdb on the 5' RACE reads, gives a single entry per CDR3 protein. The sample has tens of thousands of distinct CDR3 sequences; roughly 4% are singletons. The chain has TRBV7-8 and TRBJ2-7, with TRBD2 matching 12 bases. The sequenced material came from whole blood. The source is an adult who was a healthcare worker with PCR-confirmed SARS-CoV-2 infection or an uninfected control (not recorded which). The CDR3, as DNA: TGTGCCAGCAGCTCGACGACTAGCGGGAGCCCGGGGGAGCAGTACTTC. Its protein is CASSSTTSGSPGEQYF.